The 30 T cell receptor beta chains presented below share a single source sample, sequenced in a study of shared clonotypes between healthy human individuals. Clones were sequenced by immunoSEQ multiplex PCR, and TCRdb holds only the in-frame ones, with some missing. The table includes about 1.5 million clones, 95% to 99% detected once. Sequencing was done on a sample of naive CD4+ T cells sorted from blood. Noted subset: CD45RA+ positively selected. These receptors all come from a man aged 25-40 years in good health.

The CDR3 region is CASSIDPAAPLTF. CDR3 DNA sequence: TGTGCCAGTAGTATAGATCCGGCGGCCCCTCTTACCTTC. The gene calls are TRBV19 and TRBJ1-2; no clear D gene. The CDR3 runs to 13 residues. Germline CDR1 is LNHDA and CDR2 is SQIVND (reference sequence). The germline V and J ends were trimmed by 0 bases and 14 bases, with 16 bases remaining between them.

This chain joins TRBV15 and TRBJ2-1; D unclear. The CDR3 spans 15 residues. Per germline, CDR1 LNHNV and CDR2 YYDKDF (reference sequence). V lost 1 base and J lost 4, with 11 bases in between. The CDR3 loop reads CATSRGDTIYNEQFF. The CDR3 DNA reads TGTGCCACCAGCAGAGGGGATACGATTTACAATGAGCAGTTCTTC.

The rearrangement links TRBV7-6 to TRBJ1-3; 7 nucleotides align to TRBD1. Trimming took 8 bases from V and 0 from J; bases not matched to a gene: 7. The germline V gene encodes CDR1 SGHVS and CDR2 FNYEAQ. The CDR3 is 15 amino acids. CDR3 sequence: CASLNRGSSGNTIYF. The CDR3 DNA follows: TGTGCCAGCTTGAACAGGGGAAGCTCTGGAAACACCATATATTTT.

This chain uses TRBV27 with TRBJ2-1, with 11 bases that match TRBD2. Germline trimming cut 5 bases from V and 2 bases from J; bases unmatched to any gene: 2. The CDR3 runs 15 residues. The germline V gene has CDR1 MNHEY and CDR2 SMNVEV (reference sequence). The CDR3 DNA reads as TGTGCCAGCAGTAATAGCGGGAGGGCCTACAATGAGCAGTTCTTC. This codes for CASSNSGRAYNEQFF.

V and J are TRBV15 and TRBJ2-2, with 7 bases matching TRBD2. From germline, CDR1 is LNHNV and CDR2 YYDKDF (reference sequence). The CDR3 is 15 residues long. V dropped 8 bases and J dropped 3; count of bases not matched to a gene: 9. The chain's CDR3 is CATSASGIYTGELFF. CDR3 sequence (DNA): TGTGCCACCTCGGCTAGCGGAATATACACCGGGGAGCTGTTTTTT.

V gene TRBV27 combines with J gene TRBJ2-3, with D perhaps assigned TRBD1 or TRBD2 (7 bases each). CDR1 and CDR2 (germline): MNHEY, SMNVEV (reference sequence). The germline V and J ends were trimmed by 5 bases and 7 bases, with 16 bases remaining between them. CDR3 length: 14 residues. The CDR3 here is CASSPRQGGNTQYF. The CDR3, as DNA: TGTGCCAGCAGTCCCCGACAGGGAGGGAATACGCAGTATTTT.

The CDR3, as DNA: TGTGCCAGCAGCGTTGGAAAGTCTGGCTATGGCTACACCTTC. It is translated as CASSVGKSGYGYTF. The chain joins TRBV9 to TRBJ1-2; D is unresolved. The CDR3 covers 14 residues. Germline CDR1 is SGDLS and CDR2 is YYNGEE. V lost 2 bases and J 4 bases, leaving 12 bases between the germline ends.

This CDR3 is CASSPRRGTSYEQYF. The CDR3 region has the DNA TGTGCCAGCAGCCCACGACGCGGGACGTCCTACGAGCAGTACTTC. The V gene is TRBV11-2, the J gene TRBJ2-7; maybe TRBD2 (6 bases). CDR3 size: 15 residues. Germline loops: CDR1 SGHAT, CDR2 FQNNGV. Trimming pared 5 bases from V and 1 base from J, leaving 15 bases between.

The gene calls are TRBV5-4 and TRBJ2-3, with D tentatively TRBD1 or TRBD2 (5 bases each). The CDR3 extends over 16 amino acids. Per germline, CDR1 SGHNT and CDR2 YYREEE (reference sequence). V shed 4 bases and J shed 0 bases, with 15 bases lying between them. CDR3: CASSPPGPPSTDTQYF. Written as DNA, the CDR3 is TGTGCCAGCAGCCCCCCGGGACCACCTAGCACAGATACGCAGTATTTT.

This chain links TRBV28 with TRBJ2-1; no firm D call. The CDR3 covers 12 residues. Germline values: CDR1 MDHEN, CDR2 SYDVKM. V gave up 6 bases and J gave up 8 bases, with 11 bases separating them. CDR3 region: CASRSRYDEQFF. The CDR3 DNA is TGTGCCAGCAGGTCCCGATATGATGAGCAGTTCTTC.

The genes are TRBV5-1 and TRBJ2-4; D not resolved. This CDR3 region has 14 residues. CDR1 SGHRS and CDR2 YFSETQ come from the germline V gene. The V end lost 1 base, the J end lost 8 bases, and 13 bases lay between the germline ends. CDR3 sequence: CASSLSGYTDIQYF. In nucleotides, the CDR3 is TGCGCCAGCAGCTTGTCCGGGTATACGGACATTCAGTACTTC.

This chain joins TRBV7-6 and TRBJ2-7; perhaps TRBD2 as D (5 bases). CDR3 size: 15 residues. Germline CDR1 and CDR2: SGHVS and FNYEAQ. V was pared by 1 base and J by 0 bases, with 10 bases between. In DNA form, the CDR3 reads TGTGCCAGCAGCTTAGGGCGGGTAAGCTCCTACGAGCAGTACTTC. It specifies CASSLGRVSSYEQYF.

This chain links TRBV6-1 with TRBJ2-7; 8 bases are a match to TRBD1. Germline V gives CDR1 MNHNS, CDR2 SASEGT. V lost 6 bases to trimming and J lost 0 bases; unmatched junction nucleotides: 7. The CDR3 runs to 15 residues. CDR3 loop: CASRAYGQGSYEQYF. The CDR3 DNA is TGTGCCAGCAGAGCGTATGGACAGGGCTCCTACGAGCAGTACTTC.

The chain combines TRBV4-3 with TRBJ2-7, with 7 bases lining up with TRBD1. Looked up from germline, CDR1 is LGHNA and CDR2 is YSLEER. The CDR3 totals 15 residues. The V gene end was trimmed by 0 bases and the J gene end by 2 bases; junction bases not matched to a gene: 4. The CDR3 DNA is TGCGCCAGCAGCCAAGACTCGACAGGGACCTACGAGCAGTACTTC. It yields the protein CASSQDSTGTYEQYF.

This rearrangement joins TRBV5-6 to TRBJ1-3; perhaps TRBD1 as D (5 bases). CDR3 size: 15 residues. The germline V gene encodes CDR1 SGHDT and CDR2 YYEEEE. V was clipped by 4 bases and J by 7 bases, with 18 bases between them. CDR3: CASSPTGTWGNTIYF. Here the CDR3 DNA reads TGTGCCAGCAGCCCAACGGGGACCTGGGGGAACACCATATATTTT.

The chain has TRBV27 and TRBJ2-2, with TRBD1 matching over 9 bases. The trim removed 3 bases at V and 6 bases at J, leaving 5 bases unmatched. This CDR3 comprises 15 residues. Looked up from germline, CDR1 is MNHEY and CDR2 is SMNVEV (reference sequence). The DNA of the CDR3 is TGTGCCAGCAGTTTTCTACAGGGGGCCTCCGGGGAGCTGTTTTTT. Its translation: CASSFLQGASGELFF.

The chain links TRBV7-9 to TRBJ2-3; 12 bases agree with TRBD2. The CDR3 contains 16 residues. The germline V gene has CDR1 SEHNR and CDR2 FQNEAQ (reference sequence). V was pared by 6 bases and J by 6 bases, with 10 bases of the junction left unmatched. The CDR3 DNA reads TGTGCCAGCAGTTTTACCGGACTAGCGGGGACGGATACGCAGTATTTT. Amino acid sequence: CASSFTGLAGTDTQYF. Supplemented by reference TRBV7-9 and TRBJ2-3, the full variable domain reads DTGVSQNPRHKITKRGQNVTFRCDPISEHNRLYWYRQTLGQGPEFLTYFQNEAQLEKSRLLSDRFSAERPKGSFSTLEIQRTEQGDSAMYLCASSFTGLAGTDTQYFGPGTRLTVL.

The chain is built from TRBV7-7 and TRBJ2-1; D perhaps matches TRBD2 (6 bases). The V gene lost 5 bases and the J gene lost 10 bases, with 21 bases spanning the gap. Germline V gene lookup returns CDR1 SSHAT and CDR2 FNYEAQ (reference sequence). The CDR3 has 15 residues. CDR3 bases: TGTGCCAGCAGCCCAGCAGCGGGTACTGTTGGGGAGCAGTTCTTC. It translates to CASSPAAGTVGEQFF.

The V and J genes are TRBV9 and TRBJ2-7; D tentatively fits TRBD1 or TRBD2 (6 bases each). V gave up 0 bases and J gave up 0 bases, with 13 bases separating them. This CDR3 spans 16 amino acids. Germline-derived CDR1 and CDR2 are SGDLS and YYNGEE. The CDR3 region is CASSVVAGGGSYEQYF. DNA for the CDR3: TGTGCCAGCAGCGTAGTCGCCGGGGGCGGCTCCTACGAGCAGTACTTC.

The V gene is TRBV28, the J gene TRBJ2-7; perhaps TRBD2 as D (5 bases). From germline, CDR1 is MDHEN and CDR2 SYDVKM. The ends were cut back, 5 bases at V and 5 bases at J, with 13 bases in the middle. The CDR3 runs to 13 residues. The DNA for the CDR3 is TGTGCCAGCAGTCGGGGATTTACGGACGAGCAGTACTTC. Residues: CASSRGFTDEQYF. The whole variable domain, filled in from reference TRBV28 and TRBJ2-7, reads DVKVTQSSRYLVKRTGEKVFLECVQDMDHENMFWYRQDPGLGLRLIYFSYDVKMKEKGDIPEGYSVSREKKERFSLILESASTNQTSMYLCASSRGFTDEQYFGPGTRLTVT.

V gene TRBV28 combines with J gene TRBJ1-5, with unresolved D. Trimming pared 4 bases from V and 6 bases from J, leaving 4 bases between. Germline CDR1 and CDR2: MDHEN and SYDVKM. The CDR3 is 11 amino acids. Written as DNA, the CDR3 is TGTGCCAGCAGTTCCACTCAGCCCCAGCATTTT. It encodes CASSSTQPQHF.

This chain joins TRBV18 and TRBJ1-2; 8 nucleotides match TRBD1. The V gene end was trimmed by 2 bases and the J gene end by 8 bases; junction bases not matched to a gene: 10. Germline CDR1 is KGHSH and CDR2 is LQKENI. The CDR3 loop spans 15 amino acids. The CDR3 here is CASSPEVAGGEGYTF. In DNA, the CDR3 is TGTGCCAGCTCACCAGAGGTGGCAGGGGGCGAAGGCTACACCTTC.

The chain links TRBV15 to TRBJ2-2; 10 bases map to TRBD2. The germline gives CDR1 LNHNV, CDR2 YYDKDF (reference sequence). The CDR3 consists of 17 residues. With V trimmed by 1 base and J by 3 bases, 5 bases remained unmatched. The chain's CDR3 is CATSRGRAGGDTGELFF. In nucleotides, the CDR3 is TGTGCCACCAGCAGAGGGAGAGCGGGAGGGGACACCGGGGAGCTGTTTTTT.

The V and J genes are TRBV10-1 and TRBJ1-1; D remains ambiguous. This CDR3 is built from 14 residues. Germline V gene lookup returns CDR1 WNHNN and CDR2 SYGVQD (reference sequence). Trimming cost V 4 bases and J 6 bases, with 15 bases left between them. The chain's CDR3 is CASSVGRSFAEAFF. For the CDR3, the DNA is TGCGCCAGCAGTGTAGGCCGGTCTTTCGCTGAAGCTTTCTTT.

The rearrangement joins TRBV15 to TRBJ2-2, with D unclear. V lost 0 bases to trimming and J lost 6 bases, with 8 bases between them. This CDR3 spans 14 amino acids. Germline V gene data show CDR1 as LNHNV and CDR2 as YYDKDF (reference sequence). CDR3 in DNA: TGTGCCACCAGCAGAGATAGTGTCCCCGGGGAGCTGTTTTTT. This sequence encodes CATSRDSVPGELFF. The full variable domain, in which reference TRBV15 and TRBJ2-2 provide the parts outside the CDR3, is DAMVIQNPRYQVTQFGKPVTLSCSQTLNHNVMYWYQQKSSQAPKLLFHYYDKDFNNEADTPDNFQSRRPNTSFCFLDIRSPGLGDTAMYLCATSRDSVPGELFFGEGSRLTVL.

V usage is TRBV7-2 and J usage is TRBJ2-7, with D possibly matching TRBD1 (6 bases). The germline gives CDR1 SGHTA, CDR2 FQGNSA. The CDR3 runs 14 residues. V was clipped by 1 base and J by 7 bases, with 14 bases between them. CDR3 residues: CASSLEGTRREQYF. The CDR3 DNA is TGTGCCAGCAGCTTAGAAGGGACACGTCGGGAGCAGTACTTC.

J is TRBJ1-3 and V is TRBV6-5, with TRBD1 as a possible D gene (5 bases). The length of the CDR3 is 15 residues. V was pared by 4 bases and J by 4 bases, with 14 bases between. CDR1 is MNHEY, CDR2 SVGAGI, per germline. For the CDR3, the DNA is TGTGCCAGCAGTTTGACTCAGGGAGCGGGAAACACCATATATTTT. Protein product: CASSLTQGAGNTIYF.

As regards this clone: This sample also contains other DNA sequences that code for the same CDR3. The rearrangement links TRBV5-1 to TRBJ1-1, with 7 bases aligning to TRBD1. J gave up 2 bases and V 2 bases, and 3 bases lay outside the gene matches. CDR1 and CDR2 from the germline V gene are SGHRS and YFSETQ. The CDR3 sequence is 14 residues long. CDR3 in DNA: TGCGCCAGCAGCTTAGGGGACAGTAACACTGAAGCTTTCTTT. This codes for CASSLGDSNTEAFF.

The chain has TRBV6-1 and TRBJ1-4; D unresolved. Germline assignment: CDR1 MNHNS and CDR2 SASEGT. Trimming cost V 4 bases and J 0 bases, with 3 bases left between them. This CDR3 is 13 amino acids long. The DNA for the CDR3 is TGTGCCAGCAGTGGAACAACTAATGAAAAACTGTTTTTT. As protein: CASSGTTNEKLFF.

The rearrangement uses TRBV29-1 and TRBJ2-1; 13 nucleotides align to TRBD2. V lost 6 bases and J lost 3; bases outside the gene matches: 5. Germline assignment: CDR1 SQVTM and CDR2 ANQGSEA. This CDR3 has 15 amino acids. The CDR3 DNA reads TGCAGCGTCGCGACTAGCGGGAGGATCTACAATGAGCAGTTCTTC. Translating it yields CSVATSGRIYNEQFF.